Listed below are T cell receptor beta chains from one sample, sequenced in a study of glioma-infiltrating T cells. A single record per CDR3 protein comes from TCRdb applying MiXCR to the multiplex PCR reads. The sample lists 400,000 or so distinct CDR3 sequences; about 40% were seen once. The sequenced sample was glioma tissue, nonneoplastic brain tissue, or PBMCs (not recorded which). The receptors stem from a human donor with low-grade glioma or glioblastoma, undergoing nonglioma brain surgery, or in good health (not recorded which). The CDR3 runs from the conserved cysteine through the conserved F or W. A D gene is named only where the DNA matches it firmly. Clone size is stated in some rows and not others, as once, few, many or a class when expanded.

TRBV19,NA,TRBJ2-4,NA,CASSKGEENIQYF,TGTGCCAGTAGTAAGGGGGAGGAGAACATTCAGTACTTC
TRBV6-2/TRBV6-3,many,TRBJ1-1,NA,CASSPSFANTEAFF,TGTGCCAGCAGCCCCTCTTTCGCGAACACTGAAGCTTTCTTT
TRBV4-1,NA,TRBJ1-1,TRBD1,CASSHRTGGNTEAFF,TGCGCCAGCAGCCACCGGACAGGAGGGAACACTGAAGCTTTCTTT
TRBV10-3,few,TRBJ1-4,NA,CAIRGPSADEKLFF,TGTGCCATCAGAGGACCCAGCGCGGATGAAAAACTGTTTTTT
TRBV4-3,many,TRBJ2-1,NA,CASSRQEGHDEQFF,TGCGCCAGCAGCCGACAGGAGGGCCACGATGAGCAGTTCTTC
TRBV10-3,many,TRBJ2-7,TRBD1,CAISGIQGIEQYF,TGTGCCATCAGTGGGATACAGGGGATCGAGCAGTACTTC
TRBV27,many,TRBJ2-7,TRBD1,CASSSQDRVDEQYF,TGTGCCAGCAGTTCCCAGGACAGGGTCGACGAGCAGTACTTC
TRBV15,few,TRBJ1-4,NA,CATSRVGESTNEKLFF,TGTGCCACCAGCAGAGTGGGCGAATCGACTAATGAAAAACTGTTTTTT
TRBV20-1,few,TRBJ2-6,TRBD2,CSAPGTSGRYSGANVLTF,TGCAGTGCTCCCGGGACTAGCGGAAGATACTCTGGGGCCAACGTCCTGACTTTC
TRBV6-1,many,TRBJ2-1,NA,CASSPPRQLYNEQFF,TGTGCCAGCAGTCCCCCACGACAGCTCTACAATGAGCAGTTCTTC
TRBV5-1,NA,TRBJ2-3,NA,CASSLAPGTDTQYF,TGCGCCAGCAGCTTGGCTCCAGGGACAGATACGCAGTATTTT
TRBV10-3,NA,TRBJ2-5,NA,CAISEHGQETQYF,TGTGCCATCAGTGAACATGGACAAGAGACCCAGTACTTC
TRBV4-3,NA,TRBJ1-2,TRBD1,CASSQGTGVIGYTF,TGCGCCAGCAGCCAAGGGACAGGGGTTATTGGCTACACCTTC
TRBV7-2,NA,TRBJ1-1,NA,CACSLTVSGLNTEAFF,TGTGCCTGCAGCTTAACAGTGTCGGGTCTGAACACTGAAGCTTTCTTT
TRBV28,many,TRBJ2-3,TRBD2,CASSSPLAGSFGTDTQYF,TGTGCCAGCAGTTCCCCACTAGCGGGGTCCTTCGGCACAGATACGCAGTATTTT
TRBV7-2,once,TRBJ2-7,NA,CASSLESLREQYF,TGTGCCAGCAGCTTAGAGTCTTTGCGTGAGCAGTACTTC
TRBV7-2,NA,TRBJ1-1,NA,CASSPNRESTEAFF,TGTGCCAGCAGCCCAAACAGGGAGAGCACTGAAGCTTTCTTT
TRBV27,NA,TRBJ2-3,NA,CASSFSHRRDVLDTQYF,TGTGCCAGCAGTTTTTCTCACCGGCGGGACGTACTAGATACGCAGTATTTT
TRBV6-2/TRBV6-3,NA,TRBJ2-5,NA,CASSSGAGETQYF,TGTGCCAGCAGTTCGGGGGCCGGAGAGACCCAGTACTTC
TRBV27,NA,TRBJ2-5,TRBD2,CASKTPSGSAETQYF,TGTGCCAGCAAGACCCCTAGCGGGAGTGCAGAGACCCAGTACTTC
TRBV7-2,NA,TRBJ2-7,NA,CASSLDSGQGYADEQYF,TGTGCCAGCAGCTTAGACTCCGGGCAGGGCTACGCCGACGAGCAGTACTTC
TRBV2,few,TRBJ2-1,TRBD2,CASIRIAGEGNEQFF,TGTGCCAGCATACGAATAGCGGGAGAGGGCAATGAGCAGTTCTTC
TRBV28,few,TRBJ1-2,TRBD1,CASSENRGLGYTF,TGTGCCAGCAGCGAAAACAGGGGACTTGGCTACACCTTC
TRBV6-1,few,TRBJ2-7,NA,CASSGQPRYEQYF,TGTGCCAGCAGTGGACAGCCGAGGTACGAGCAGTACTTC
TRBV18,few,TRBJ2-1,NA,CASSPSRSYNEQFF,TGTGCCAGCTCGCCCAGTCGCTCCTACAATGAGCAGTTCTTC
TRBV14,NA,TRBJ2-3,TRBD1,CASSPLSGGWADTQYF,TGTGCCAGCAGCCCCTTGTCAGGGGGCTGGGCAGATACGCAGTATTTT
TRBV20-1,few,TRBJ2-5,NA,CSAGETGREGETQYF,TGCAGTGCTGGCGAGACAGGGAGGGAGGGAGAGACCCAGTACTTC
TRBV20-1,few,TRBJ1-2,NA,CSAYRVSGGYTF,TGCAGTGCTTACAGGGTCTCGGGTGGCTACACCTTC
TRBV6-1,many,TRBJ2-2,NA,CASSPTWNTGELFF,TGTGCCAGCAGTCCGACCTGGAACACCGGGGAGCTGTTTTTT
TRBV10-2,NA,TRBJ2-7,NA,CASAVRGPTREQYF,TGCGCCAGCGCTGTTCGGGGACCAACAAGGGAGCAGTACTTC
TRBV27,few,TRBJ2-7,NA,CASSLVVGLYYEQYF,TGTGCCAGCAGTTTAGTCGTAGGGCTTTACTACGAGCAGTACTTC
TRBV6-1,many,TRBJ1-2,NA,CASSSIDSPGYTF,TGTGCCAGCAGTTCCATTGACAGCCCTGGCTACACCTTC
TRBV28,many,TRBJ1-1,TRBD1,CASSSWGQGGNTEAFF,TGTGCCAGCAGTTCCTGGGGACAGGGGGGGAACACTGAAGCTTTCTTT
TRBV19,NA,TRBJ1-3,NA,CASLGGLTGNTIYF,TGTGCCAGCCTGGGTGGGTTAACTGGAAACACCATATATTTT
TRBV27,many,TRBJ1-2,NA,CASFSMGGGNYGYTF,TGTGCCAGCTTCAGCATGGGGGGAGGAAACTATGGCTACACCTTC
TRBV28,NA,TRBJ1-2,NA,CASSLPRGAWDGYTF,TGTGCCAGCAGTTTGCCCAGGGGAGCCTGGGATGGCTACACCTTC
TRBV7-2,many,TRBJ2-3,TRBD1,CASRQARDRVTDTQYF,TGTGCCAGCAGGCAAGCCCGGGACAGGGTAACAGATACGCAGTATTTT
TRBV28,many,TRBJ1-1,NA,CASRGTYQNTEAFF,TGTGCCAGCAGGGGAACATACCAGAACACTGAAGCTTTCTTT
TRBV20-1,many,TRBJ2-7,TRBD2,CSARLAGVWEQYF,TGCAGTGCTAGACTAGCGGGAGTGTGGGAGCAGTACTTC
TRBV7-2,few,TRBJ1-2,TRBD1,CASSLELRGPYGYTF,TGTGCCAGCAGCTTAGAGCTCAGGGGGCCTTATGGCTACACCTTC